Each of the 21 T cell receptor beta chains below was sequenced from the same sample in a study of PD-1 blockade in mismatch repair-deficient tumors. This table comes from immunoSEQ multiplex PCR, and its TCRdb copy is limited to in-frame clones, with some not included. The sample comprises about 120,000 clones, around 80% of which are singletons, and 4% to 5% rests with the top ten. This material consisted of peripheral blood, taken approximately 60 weeks after starting pembrolizumab. Receptors were obtained from an adult with mismatch repair-deficient cancer.

The chain recombines TRBV28 with TRBJ2-3, with 7 bases aligning to TRBD1. CDR3 length: 17 amino acids. After removal of 10 bases from V and 1 base from J, the junction contained 17 bases not matched to a gene. The germline gives CDR1 MDHEN, CDR2 SYDVKM. Here the CDR3 DNA reads TGTGCCACCCGAGGGACAGCCGTCCCTTCTGGCACAGATACGCAGTATTTT. Residues: CATRGTAVPSGTDTQYF.

V and J are TRBV6-1 and TRBJ2-7; D remains ambiguous. Germline loops: CDR1 MNHNS, CDR2 SASEGT. The germline V and J ends were trimmed by 8 bases and 2 bases, with 10 bases remaining between them. CDR3 size: 12 residues. The CDR3 DNA follows: TGTGCCAGCCGTGGGCAGACCTACGAGCAGTACTTC. It specifies CASRGQTYEQYF.

The chain uses TRBV27 and TRBJ2-5; 8 nucleotides align to TRBD1. The germline V gene encodes CDR1 MNHEY and CDR2 SMNVEV (reference sequence). The CDR3 runs 17 residues. V trimming: 7 bases; J trimming: 5 bases; junction bases outside the gene matches: 18. CDR3 bases: TGTGCCAGCACCCCTTCGGCAGGGGGCACCTTAGGGGAGACCCAGTACTTC. This translates into CASTPSAGGTLGETQYF.

The J gene is TRBJ2-3, the V gene TRBV10-2; 7 nucleotides match TRBD2. This CDR3 spans 13 amino acids. CDR1 is WSHSY and CDR2 is SAAADI in the germline V gene. Germline trimming cut 7 bases from V and 11 bases from J; bases unmatched to any gene: 12. The CDR3 DNA reads as TGCGCCAGCACCGGGGACCGGTGGGAGGGGCAGTATTTT. Its translation is CASTGDRWEGQYF.

The rearrangement uses TRBV5-6 and TRBJ1-4, with D unresolved. This CDR3 contains 16 residues. V was cut by 0 bases and J by 3 bases, with 12 bases left in between. The V gene's germline CDR1 is SGHDT and CDR2 YYEEEE. CDR3 sequence reads: CASSLGRAGPNEKLFF. Here the CDR3 DNA reads TGTGCCAGCAGCTTGGGAAGGGCAGGACCTAATGAAAAACTGTTTTTT.

Remarks on this clone: A read error may produce the germline difference seen at one junction end. This chain connects TRBV5-6 to TRBJ2-7, with D perhaps TRBD2 (5 bases). The CDR3 runs 15 residues. Looked up from germline, CDR1 is SGHDT and CDR2 is YYEEEE. The CDR3 spells CASSLSLWETIKPLF. In nucleotides, the CDR3 is TGTGCCAGCAGCTTGTCGTTATGGGAGACGATTAAGCCACTCTTC.

This clone has a handful of counts. The CDR3 sequence: CASSVHLGEQYF. The CDR3 nucleotides are TGTGCCAGCAGCGTCCACCTAGGCGAGCAGTACTTC. V gene TRBV9 combines with J gene TRBJ2-7; D is uncertain. The germline gives CDR1 SGDLS, CDR2 YYNGEE. V lost 2 bases, J lost 6 bases, and 9 bases lay in between. CDR3 length: 12 amino acids.

This chain joins TRBV5-1 and TRBJ2-1; unclear D gene. This CDR3 region has 14 residues. Germline-derived CDR1 and CDR2 are SGHRS and YFSETQ. V lost 4 bases, J lost 6 bases, and 14 bases lay in between. The DNA for the CDR3 is TGCGCCAGCAGCCGCGCGGAGTGGGGCAATGAGCAGTTCTTC. It yields the protein CASSRAEWGNEQFF.

The gene calls are TRBV9 and TRBJ2-1; weak D call: TRBD2 (6 bases). The CDR3 extends over 14 amino acids. CDR1 and CDR2 from the germline V gene are SGDLS and YYNGEE. Between the trimmed V and J ends, which lost 4 bases and 5 bases, there was a span of 13 bases. The DNA for the CDR3 is TGTGCCAGCAGCCGAACGGGAGCCGACAATGAGCAGTTCTTC. This translates into CASSRTGADNEQFF.

The chain carries TRBV5-1 and TRBJ2-1; 10 bases match TRBD2. The CDR3 loop spans 16 amino acids. Trimming at V came to 4 bases and at J to 1 base, leaving 5 bases not matched to a gene. Germline CDR1 and CDR2: SGHRS and YFSETQ. This chain's CDR3 is CASSISGRGSYNEQFF. CDR3 coding DNA: TGCGCCAGCAGCATAAGCGGGAGGGGTTCCTACAATGAGCAGTTCTTC.

The chain couples TRBV5-1 to TRBJ2-5; 8 bases are shared with TRBD1. CDR1 and CDR2 from the germline V gene are SGHRS and YFSETQ. This CDR3 spans 13 amino acids. V lost 3 bases, J lost 5 bases, and 3 bases stayed unmatched. The CDR3 sequence: CASSSRDRETQYF. The CDR3 region has the DNA TGCGCCAGCAGCTCCCGGGACAGGGAGACCCAGTACTTC.

The V and J genes are TRBV5-4 and TRBJ2-7, with 9 bases fitting TRBD2. Germline values: CDR1 SGHNT, CDR2 YYREEE (reference sequence). The CDR3 covers 16 residues. V lost 4 bases to trimming and J lost 6 bases; unmatched junction nucleotides: 14. CDR3 DNA sequence: TGTGCCAGCAGCCCGTCCGGGGCTAGCGGGAACCTCGAGCAGTACTTC. The encoded protein is CASSPSGASGNLEQYF.

V gene TRBV11-3 combines with J gene TRBJ2-3; maybe TRBD2 (6 bases). V shed 7 bases and J shed 2 bases, with 19 bases lying between them. CDR1 and CDR2 (germline): SGHNT, YENEEA. There are 16 residues in the CDR3. The CDR3 DNA reads TGTGCCAGCACACTCCTATCCGCGGGGATCACAGATACGCAGTATTTT. This codes for CASTLLSAGITDTQYF.

The V and J genes are TRBV7-2 and TRBJ2-4; no reliable D call. CDR1 is SGHTA, CDR2 FQGNSA, per germline. Deletions cut 2 bases from V and 3 bases from J, with 5 bases between. The CDR3 totals 13 residues. The CDR3 loop is CASSLLGKNIQYF. For the CDR3, the DNA is TGTGCCAGCAGCTTATTGGGCAAAAACATTCAGTACTTC.

This chain links TRBV2 with TRBJ1-5, with D possibly TRBD1 on 6 matching bases. Per the germline V gene, CDR1 is SNHLY and CDR2 is FYNNEI. There are 15 residues in the CDR3. Between the trimmed V and J ends, which lost 6 bases and 0 bases, there was a span of 12 bases. The CDR3 loop reads CASRRTEYSNQPQHF. Written as DNA, the CDR3 is TGTGCCAGCAGGCGGACAGAGTATAGCAATCAGCCCCAGCATTTT.

V and J are TRBV6-6 and TRBJ2-7, with 7 nucleotides matching TRBD1. V trimming: 9 bases; J trimming: 1 base; junction bases outside the gene matches: 9. The CDR3 sequence is 14 residues long. CDR1 is MNHNY and CDR2 is SVGAGI in the germline V gene (reference sequence). The CDR3 is CASRITGASYEQYF. In DNA form, the CDR3 reads TGTGCCAGTCGAATTACAGGGGCTTCCTACGAGCAGTACTTC.

This rearrangement joins TRBV7-8 to TRBJ1-1, with 8 bases aligning to TRBD1. V was clipped by 5 bases and J by 4 bases; unmatched bases: 15. This CDR3 spans 17 amino acids. The V gene's germline CDR1 is SGHVS and CDR2 FQNEAQ. The CDR3 reads CASSPRPTDRAATEAFF. The CDR3, as DNA: TGTGCCAGCAGCCCCCGACCCACGGACAGGGCGGCCACTGAAGCTTTCTTT.

This chain links TRBV19 with TRBJ2-1; 8 positions match TRBD2. The germline V gene encodes CDR1 LNHDA and CDR2 SQIVND (reference sequence). V gave up 3 bases and J gave up 4 bases; unmatched junction bases: 5. The CDR3 has 15 residues. The CDR3 sequence is CASSIDLAGYNEQFF. The DNA of the CDR3 is TGTGCCAGTAGTATTGATCTAGCGGGTTACAATGAGCAGTTCTTC.

The chain recombines TRBV7-9 with TRBJ2-5, with 7 positions matching TRBD1. The J segment lost 5 bases and the V segment lost 3 bases, leaving 6 bases of the junction unmatched. Germline loops: CDR1 SEHNR, CDR2 FQNEAQ (reference sequence). The CDR3 contains 14 residues. The CDR3 here is CASSLGQSGETQYF. As DNA, the CDR3 is TGTGCCAGCAGCTTGGGACAGAGTGGGGAGACCCAGTACTTC.

This clone was found a few times. The chain carries TRBV10-1 and TRBJ2-3; D is possibly TRBD1 (6 bases). Germline V gives CDR1 WNHNN, CDR2 SYGVQD (reference sequence). The CDR3 sequence is 15 residues long. V dropped 6 bases and J dropped 6 bases, with 19 bases sitting between them. CDR3 amino acids: CASSKSTFDRDTQYF. The CDR3 DNA reads as TGCGCCAGCAGCAAGAGTACCTTTGACAGGGATACGCAGTATTTT.

V and J are TRBV7-2 and TRBJ2-1; D is unclear. Germline loops: CDR1 SGHTA, CDR2 FQGNSA. The CDR3 sequence is 13 residues long. The germline V and J ends were trimmed by 0 bases and 9 bases, with 9 bases remaining between them. This CDR3 reads CASSLATASEQFF. The CDR3 coding sequence is TGTGCCAGCAGCTTAGCTACCGCTAGTGAGCAGTTCTTC.